These 21 T cell receptor beta chains came from one sample sequenced in a study of Graves' ophthalmopathy and Graves' hyperthyroidism. Amplified TCR beta CDR3 regions were obtained using RNA transcripts as template. RT-PCR with HTBI primers came first, then second-round multiplex PCR. TCRdb itself ran the multiplex PCR reads through MiXCR, one entry per CDR3 protein. The table lists hundreds of thousands of distinct CDR3 sequences, 20% to 25% of them singletons. The specimen sequenced was peripheral blood. Receptors were obtained from a woman aged 18-29 years with stable Graves' hyperthyroidism. Some clones in this sample may be carry-over from other donors' samples.

Only a few counts were recorded for this clonotype. This rearrangement joins TRBV29-1 to TRBJ1-1; unclear D gene. The CDR3 has 16 amino acids. The ends were cut back, 2 bases at V and 0 bases at J, with 16 bases in the middle. Germline CDR1 is SQVTM and CDR2 is ANQGSEA. The CDR3 DNA is TGCAGCGTTGAATGGGAGGGAATAGGGTTGAACACTGAAGCTTTCTTT. The encoded protein is CSVEWEGIGLNTEAFF.

In its sample, this clonotype was seen a few times. This chain uses TRBV3-1 with TRBJ2-7, with D possibly being TRBD2 (6 bases). Deletions cut 0 bases from V and 1 base from J, with 13 bases between. From germline, CDR1 is LGHDT and CDR2 YNNKEL (reference sequence). CDR3 length equals 16 residues. For the CDR3, the DNA is TGTGCCAGCAGCCAAGATCTAGGGACTGCATCCTACGAGCAGTACTTC. It specifies CASSQDLGTASYEQYF.

The J gene is TRBJ2-5, the V gene TRBV28; D may match TRBD1 or TRBD2 (5 bases each). In germline, CDR1 is MDHEN, CDR2 SYDVKM. CDR3 length: 11 residues. Trimming shortened V by 8 bases and J by 7 bases, and 11 bases separated the two germline ends. CDR3 sequence (DNA): TGTGCCAGCGGGGACGAATGGACCCAGTACTTC. It encodes CASGDEWTQYF.

Worth noting for this clonotype: This may be a read error, as it is one base from a much larger clone. In this CDR3 the conserved last residue, phenylalanine or tryptophan, is missing, so a read error is likely. This sequence joins TRBV7-9 and TRBJ2-7; D uncertain. CDR3 length: 12 residues. Trimming removed 3 bases from V and 3 bases from J, with 6 bases in between. Germline CDR1 is SEHNR and CDR2 is FQNEAQ (reference sequence). Here the CDR3 reads CASSFGRYEQYS. CDR3 DNA sequence: TGTGCCAGCAGCTTTGGACGCTACGAGCAGTACTCC.

This clonotype has ten or more counts. This chain uses TRBV12-3 or TRBV12-4 with TRBJ2-5; possibly TRBD2 for D (6 bases). The CDR3 sequence is 16 residues long. V was cut by 8 bases and J by 1 base, with 20 bases left in between. CDR3 residues: CASGEPIWGVQETQYF. The CDR3 coding sequence is TGTGCCAGCGGAGAACCCATTTGGGGGGTCCAAGAGACCCAGTACTTC.

This clonotype was observed many times. V and J are TRBV12-3 or TRBV12-4 and TRBJ1-3; the match to TRBD1 covers 7 bases. Losses at the gene ends were 6 bases for V and 2 bases for J; bases not matched to a gene: 4. The CDR3 contains 14 residues. Written as DNA, the CDR3 is TGTGCCAGCAGGCCAGGGACAGCTGGAAACACCATATATTTT. This gives the protein CASRPGTAGNTIYF.

The table lists this clonotype with many counts. This sequence joins TRBV12-3 or TRBV12-4 and TRBJ1-2; TRBD1 might be the D (5 bases). V was trimmed by 4 bases and J by 5 bases, leaving 11 bases between them. The CDR3 consists of 13 residues. The CDR3 sequence is CASSYTGLYGYTF. The CDR3 nucleotides read TGTGCCAGCAGTTACACAGGCTTATATGGCTACACCTTC.

V and J are TRBV7-2 and TRBJ1-1, with D perhaps matching TRBD1 (5 bases). This CDR3 is 15 amino acids long. Germline V gene sequence: CDR1 SGHTA, CDR2 FQGNSA. With 5 bases removed from V and 5 bases from J, the gap between germline ends came to 18 bases. For the CDR3, the DNA is TGTGCCAGCAGCCCCCGCCTTAGGGGATCGACTGAAGCTTTCTTT. Protein: CASSPRLRGSTEAFF.

This clonotype was seen at least ten times. The CDR3 region is CASGMEAERPQHF. CDR3 nucleotides: TGTGCCAGCGGAATGGAGGCGGAGCGGCCCCAGCATTTT. The chain has TRBV2 and TRBJ1-5, with D unresolved. V was pared by 8 bases and J by 9 bases, with 17 bases between. From germline, CDR1 is SNHLY and CDR2 FYNNEI. The length of the CDR3 is 13 residues. The full variable domain, with the rest looked up from reference TRBV2 and TRBJ1-5, is EPEVTQTPSHQVTQMGQEVILRCVPISNHLYFYWYRQILGQKVEFLVSFYNNEISEKSEIFDDQFSVERPDGSNFTLKIRSTKLEDSAMYFCASGMEAERPQHFGDGTRLSIL.

There are a few counts of this clonotype. The rearrangement links TRBV28 to TRBJ2-5; possibly TRBD2 for D (7 bases). The CDR3 runs to 14 residues. Looked up from germline, CDR1 is MDHEN and CDR2 is SYDVKM. V was pared by 4 bases and J by 5 bases, with 14 bases between. CDR3 bases: TGTGCCAGCAGTTCGGCGGGGGCTGTTGAGACCCAGTACTTC. As protein: CASSSAGAVETQYF.

This clonotype was seen at least ten times. The V and J genes are TRBV28 and TRBJ2-7; 9 bases align to TRBD2. V was pared by 2 bases and J by 4 bases, with 9 bases of the junction left unmatched. The germline gives CDR1 MDHEN, CDR2 SYDVKM. The CDR3 is 16 amino acids. CDR3 in DNA: TGTGCCAGCAGTTTAGAGGTAGCGGGGGTTCTGTACGAGCAGTACTTC. Translated: CASSLEVAGVLYEQYF.

The chain combines TRBV6-1 with TRBJ2-7; 10 bases map to TRBD2. V shed 5 bases and J 0 bases; nucleotides not matched to a gene: 7. The CDR3 sequence is 16 residues long. In germline, CDR1 is MNHNS, CDR2 SASEGT. The CDR3 DNA sequence: TGTGCCAGCAGTCCGTTCGGGACTAGCGTCTCCTACGAGCAGTACTTC. Translating it yields CASSPFGTSVSYEQYF.

This clonotype was picked up a small number of times. This chain connects TRBV2 to TRBJ1-2, with D tentatively TRBD1 (6 bases). CDR3 size: 14 residues. In germline, CDR1 is SNHLY, CDR2 FYNNEI. Trimming shortened V by 1 base and J by 5 bases, and 11 bases separated the two germline ends. The CDR3 protein is CASSEDRDSYGYTF. Here the CDR3 DNA reads TGTGCCAGCAGTGAAGACAGGGACTCGTATGGCTACACCTTC.

This clonotype was observed many times. V and J are TRBV20-1 and TRBJ1-2, with no clear D. V was cut by 2 bases and J by 0 bases, with 7 bases left in between. This CDR3 comprises 13 residues. Germline V gives CDR1 DFQATT, CDR2 SNEGSKA (reference sequence). CDR3 sequence: CSARSSTNYGYTF. CDR3 nucleotide sequence: TGCAGTGCTAGATCCAGCACTAACTATGGCTACACCTTC.

As concerns this clonotype: Germline is not matched at one junction end, which may reflect a read error. The chain links TRBV25-1 to TRBJ2-5, with 8 bases matching TRBD1. CDR1 and CDR2 from the germline V gene are MGHDK and SYGVNS. CDR3 length: 20 residues. The CDR3 sequence is CATSDSTRGQGLRSQETQYF. In DNA form, the CDR3 reads TGTGCCACCAGTGATTCAACCCGAGGACAGGGATTAAGGAGCCAAGAGACCCAGTACTTC.

There are many counts of this clonotype. The rearrangement uses TRBV12-3 or TRBV12-4 and TRBJ1-5; TRBD1 is a possible D gene (5 bases). This CDR3 spans 14 amino acids. V was clipped by 3 bases and J by 6 bases, with 12 bases between them. CDR3 sequence (DNA): TGTGCCAGCAGTTTCGGGGACCCGGGTCAGCCCCAGCATTTT. It yields the protein CASSFGDPGQPQHF.

V and J are TRBV11-2 and TRBJ1-2; 7 bases are shared with TRBD1. CDR1 and CDR2 (germline): SGHAT, FQNNGV. This CDR3 spans 14 amino acids. V gave up 5 bases and J gave up 2 bases; unmatched junction bases: 5. The CDR3 spells CASSKDRINYGYTF. CDR3 coding DNA: TGTGCCAGCAGCAAGGACAGGATAAACTATGGCTACACCTTC.

The CDR3 here is CASSGTGGWGSPLHF. The CDR3 DNA follows: TGTGCCAGCAGTGGGACAGGGGGCTGGGGTTCACCCCTCCACTTT. V gene TRBV6-1 combines with J gene TRBJ1-6, with TRBD1 matching over 11 bases. Germline loops: CDR1 MNHNS, CDR2 SASEGT. V shed 4 bases, J shed 9 bases, and the junction held 5 bases outside the gene matches. CDR3 length equals 15 residues.

This clonotype was seen repeatedly, ten times or more. This chain links TRBV5-1 with TRBJ1-1; D gene uncertain. The CDR3 runs 15 residues. V lost 0 bases and J lost 0, with 9 bases in between. The germline V gene encodes CDR1 SGHRS and CDR2 YFSETQ. CDR3 sequence: CASSLGRQLNTEAFF. The CDR3 nucleotides are TGCGCCAGCAGCTTGGGAAGGCAATTGAACACTGAAGCTTTCTTT.

The rearrangement links TRBV20-1 to TRBJ1-2; D gene ambiguous. Per germline, CDR1 DFQATT and CDR2 SNEGSKA (reference sequence). The V and J ends lost 5 bases and 4 bases respectively, with 26 bases between them. The CDR3 loop spans 17 amino acids. This chain's CDR3 is CSAGGLREEYSGYGYTF. For the CDR3, the DNA is TGCAGTGCTGGAGGGCTACGGGAAGAATACTCGGGCTATGGCTACACCTTC.

This clonotype has ten or more counts. J is TRBJ2-4 and V is TRBV7-3; D is unresolved. This CDR3 has 15 residues. V lost 2 bases, J lost 6 bases, and 14 bases lay in between. Germline lookup yields CDR1 SGHTA and CDR2 FQGTGA. The CDR3 coding sequence is TGTGCCAGCAGCTTATACCACAAACGCGGAAACATTCAGTACTTC. It translates to CASSLYHKRGNIQYF.